The clone carrying this TCR beta chain was counted many times. Antigen specificity is unknown. The data were obtained in a study of molecular identifiers for immune sequencing clone quantification. Sorting selected naive CD8 T cells with a CD8+CD4-CCR7+CD45RA+ phenotype. CDR1 and CDR2 (germline): LNHDA, SQIVND (reference sequence). The CDR3 is 14 amino acids. Trimming cost V 10 bases and J 0 bases, with 13 bases left between them. For bulk TCR libraries, previously described methods and listed TCR primers were used. TCRdb called the PCR reads again in MiXCR, with one record for every CDR3 protein. The sample has about 640,000 distinct CDR3 sequences, about 20% seen once. Regarding the study as a whole: Clones that had above 20 RNA copies took up over 98% of effector molecules but under 1% in naive cells. Spiked Jurkat TCR RNA originating from one cell could reportedly be identified amid around 1 million naive cells.

Specimen: naive CD8+ T cells from blood, with Jurkat cell RNA spiked in. Described subset: FACS-sorted CD8+CD4-CCR7+CD45RA+ naive T cells. This rearrangement joins TRBV19 to TRBJ1-5; TRBD1 might be the D (6 bases). This sequence was found in a human donor in good health. Some libraries in this study had Jurkat cell RNA spiked in. CDR3 nucleotides: TGTGCCACGGGACACACCGATAGCAATCAGCCCCAGCATTTT. This encodes CATGHTDSNQPQHF.